This T cell receptor (beta chain) originates from a study of shared clonotypes between healthy human individuals. Study information: The study drew on a couple of women and three men aged 18 to 49 as donors.

Germline assignment: CDR1 SGHDT and CDR2 YYEEEE. CDR3 length: 12 amino acids. The germline V and J ends were trimmed by 0 bases and 3 bases, with 3 bases remaining between them. Findings and limits, study-wide: Naive subsets typically showed greater estimated richness than memory subsets.

Each subset's genomic DNA was split evenly across several immunoSEQ plates. TCRdb keeps only in-frame clones here, not all; method: immunoSEQ multiplex PCR. Here the sample spans more than 2,000,000 clones, just over 90% being singletons. This clone was observed a few times. Antigen unknown. Donors were healthy HIV-negative adults without recent acute infections or vaccinations. The TCR comes from a young man in good health. Some clones in this sample may be carry-over from other donors' samples. Sequencing input: naive CD4+ T cells from PBMCs. The sample's subset: CD45RA+ positively selected. The chain links TRBV5-6 to TRBJ1-1; D call uncertain. As DNA, the CDR3 is TGTGCCAGCAGCTTGGGGGACACTGAAGCTTTCTTT. This sequence encodes CASSLGDTEAFF.